This TCR beta chain was sequenced in a study of molecular identifiers for immune sequencing clone quantification (dated by TCRdb to the late 2010s). A note on the overall study: For a replicate experiment, RNA from around 20,000 or 99,000 naive CD8 T cells was divided into five aliquots, and four of the five aliquots were sequenced. The study was a methods study using CD8 T cells to benchmark molecular-identifier clustering-based TCR repertoire sequencing (MIDCIRS) and TCR RNA copy counting. Broader findings and caveats from the paper: A single cell's worth of spiked-in Jurkat TCR RNA was reported detectable even among about a million naive CD8 T cells. In CMV-specific effector cells, over 99% of molecules were held by clones above 20 RNA copies, whereas under 1% of molecules were held by such clones in naive cells. Highly expanded clone sizes could be underestimated if identical TCR molecules share a barcode. The naive libraries included spiked-in Jurkat TCR RNA (around 10 copies' worth), and this RNA is not part of the donor repertoire. When barcode sub-clustering was left out, chimeric consensus sequences inflated TCR diversity, with chimeras reaching as high as 47%. Modeling indicated about 3 TCR RNA copies recovered per cell, compared with about 10 by digital PCR, which implies a capture efficiency of approximately 30%.

Libraries of naive CD8 T cells were built from approximately 22,000 to 940,000 sorted cells, with 10%, 30% or 50% of the purified RNA used. On a BD FACSAria II, naive CD8 T cells were FACS-sorted as CD8+CD4-CCR7+CD45RA+ and collected into RLT Plus buffer. Nine to eleven TCR copies' worth of Jurkat RNA were spiked into roughly 19,000-1,000,000 naive CD8 T cell samples to test detection sensitivity. CD8 T cells were enriched with RosetteSep CD8+ T Cell Enrichment Cocktail and Ficoll-Paque, followed by ACK red cell lysis. In its sample, this clonotype was seen a few times. The antigen it recognizes is unknown. Base qualities are not recorded, but no much larger clone differs from it by a single base. Taken from cysteine to phenylalanine, the CDR3 has 14 residues. Only the CDR3 DNA stays, 42 bases, in frame from base 1. V is reduced by 2 bases and J by 2 bases, leaving a spacing of 8 bases between them.

Library creation used PCR. TCRdb names NextSeq 500 as the instrument used. Bulk TCR libraries were made following a previously described method, with the TCR primers given in Table S5. Purification of total RNA was performed with the Qiagen AllPrep DNA/RNA kit. Before analysis, reads from multiple sequencing runs of the same library were pooled. Processing in the source paper ran as follows. Only reads with exact TCR constant sequence were kept, trimmed to 150 nt, and grouped by their 12-nt molecular barcodes. Within each barcode group, reads were sub-clustered at a 15% Levenshtein threshold, and quality-weighted consensus sequences were built per RNA molecule. Non-functional sequences were discarded, and so were lower-count sequences lying one edit away from another sequence. Based on fitting two negative binomial distributions, any barcode sub-cluster with under 20% of the maximum read count was discarded. The public reads were run again by TCRdb, first through fastp at Q25 and then through MiXCR, and only productive beta chains were kept. Each entry is one CDR3 protein sequence, shown with its most common DNA and genes. The V and J calls were determined by TCRdb, not by the authors. This sample has about half a million distinct CDR3 sequences in its table, and around 25% of those were observed once. 0.76% of the sample is in the top ten clones.

What was sequenced was naive CD8+ T cells from blood, with Jurkat cell RNA spiked in. The sample's cell subset or site, from its label and the paper: FACS-sorted CD8+CD4-CCR7+CD45RA+ naive T cells. The rearranged chain carries TRBV12-3 or TRBV12-4 and TRBJ2-3, with the D gene not clear enough to name. The receptor was isolated from a human donor in good health. Some libraries in this study had Jurkat cell RNA spiked in. The CDR3 region has the sequence CASSLYRLTDTQYF. The base sequence is TGTGCCAGCAGTTTATACAGACTCACAGATACGCAGTATTTT.